Sequencing of this T cell receptor (beta chain) was carried out in a study of cytotoxic CD8 clonotypes in ibrutinib-treated CLL. Clones were read by immunoSEQ multiplex PCR, and TCRdb kept only the in-frame ones, dropping some. The profile shows fewer than 400,000 clones, 67% of them singletons. V lost 0 bases and J lost 2; bases outside the gene matches: 3. The CDR3 has 16 amino acids. Germline-derived CDR1 and CDR2 are MNHNY and SVGAGI (reference sequence). There are a few counts of this clone. This chain joins TRBV6-6 and TRBJ2-7; 11 nucleotides agree with TRBD2. Sequenced here: PBMCs, sampled after 36 months of ibrutinib treatment. This clonotype was sampled from a human donor with chronic lymphocytic leukemia. The CDR3 bases are TGTGCCAGCAGTTACTCGGGACTAGCGGCCACCTACGAGCAGTACTTC. Protein product: CASSYSGLAATYEQYF.